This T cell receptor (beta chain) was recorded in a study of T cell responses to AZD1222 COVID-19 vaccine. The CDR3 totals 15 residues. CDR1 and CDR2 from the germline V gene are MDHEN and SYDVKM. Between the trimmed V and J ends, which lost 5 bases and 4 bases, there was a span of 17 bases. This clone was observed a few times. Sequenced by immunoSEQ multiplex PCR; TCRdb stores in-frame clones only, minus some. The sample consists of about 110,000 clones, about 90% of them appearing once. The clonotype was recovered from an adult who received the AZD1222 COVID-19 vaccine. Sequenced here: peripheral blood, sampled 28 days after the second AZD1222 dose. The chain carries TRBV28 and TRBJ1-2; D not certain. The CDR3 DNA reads TGTGCCAGCAGTCCCCCTTGGGCTCGAGGCTATGGCTACACCTTC. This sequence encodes CASSPPWARGYGYTF.